The T cell receptor beta chain described here comes from a study of T-cell memory formation after mild COVID-19. Background on the study: Largely donor-specific sequence clusters came from two donors. Findings and limits, study-wide: Among clones contracting day 15 to 85, CD4/CD8 was balanced, whereas later expanders leaned CD4+.

This clonotype was picked up a small number of times. Its antigen is unknown. Using its own MiXCR run on the 5' RACE reads, TCRdb lists one record per CDR3 protein. The sample comprises approximately 200,000 distinct CDR3 sequences, 16% of which are singletons, and approximately 2% rests with the top ten. J lost 2 bases, V lost 8 bases, and 6 bases had no gene match. Germline V lookup: CDR1 LNHDA, CDR2 SQIVND (reference sequence). CDR3 length: 14 amino acids. This clonotype originated in an adult woman who had mild COVID-19 (a few samples of this study predate the infection). Cell type and time point are not known. Sample: PBMCs or a T cell subset sorted from them (not recorded which). The rearrangement uses TRBV19 and TRBJ1-2; TRBD1 agrees at 9 bases. CDR3 DNA: TGTGCCAGTGCTTCGGGACAGGGCAACTATGGCTACACCTTC. This translates into CASASGQGNYGYTF.